A selection of T cell receptor beta chains follows, all from one sample in a study of T cells after yellow fever vaccination. MiXCR, run by TCRdb on the 5' RACE reads, gives a single entry per CDR3 protein. The sample carries hundreds of thousands of distinct CDR3 sequences, roughly an eighth recorded once. Material: PBMCs, obtained on the day of the yellow fever booster vaccination. Every receptor here comes from a man aged 25-45 years who received the YFV17D yellow fever vaccine. The CDR3 runs from the conserved cysteine through the conserved F or W. D genes are given only for firm matches. For some rows the clone size is stated as once, few or many, or as a class when expanded; others skip it.

CDR3nt | CDR3aa | j_gene | d_gene | abundance | v_gene
TGTGCCAGCAGACTTCAGGGGAAGGACACTGAAGCTTTCTTT | CASRLQGKDTEAFF | TRBJ1-1 | - | - | TRBV7-9
TGTGCCTGGGGGGCGATGGCCTACGAGCAGTACTTC | CAWGAMAYEQYF | TRBJ2-7 | - | - | TRBV30
TGCAGTGCTAGCGAGATTAGCGGGACTAGCACAGATACGCAGTATTTT | CSASEISGTSTDTQYF | TRBJ2-3 | TRBD2 | - | TRBV20-1
TGTGCCAGCTCACCGTTTGAAAGTCAGACCCAGTACTTC | CASSPFESQTQYF | TRBJ2-5 | - | few | TRBV18
TGTGCCAGCAGTTACTCCCGGACAGGGATGGGAGAGACCCAGTACTTC | CASSYSRTGMGETQYF | TRBJ2-5 | TRBD1 | - | TRBV6-2/TRBV6-3
TGTGCCAGCAGCTTCGGGGCAGGTGGTTGGACTGAAGCTTTCTTT | CASSFGAGGWTEAFF | TRBJ1-1 | - | - | TRBV5-4
TGCAGCGTTGGCCGGGGGGGTCCGACAGGGGGCTATGGCTACACCTTC | CSVGRGGPTGGYGYTF | TRBJ1-2 | TRBD1 | - | TRBV29-1
TGTGCCAGCAGCCAAGCGGGAGAAGTTGAGCAGTTCTTC | CASSQAGEVEQFF | TRBJ2-1 | - | few | TRBV4-2
TGTGCCACCAGCAGTAGAGAGACCCAGTACTTC | CATSSRETQYF | TRBJ2-5 | - | few | TRBV15
TGCAGCGTTGGAGGGGGAAGGGGCCTCGAGCAGTACTTC | CSVGGGRGLEQYF | TRBJ2-7 | - | many | TRBV29-1